Below, one TCR beta chain is given with its context. Its cognate antigen is unknown. The method was immunoSEQ multiplex PCR; TCRdb's version includes in-frame clones alone and lacks a portion of them. The sample carries some 130,000 clones, over 75% recorded once. Trimming pared 6 bases from V and 1 base from J, leaving 12 bases between. This CDR3 has 14 amino acids. Germline assignment: CDR1 MNHEY and CDR2 SVGAGI. This specimen comes from a study of cytomegalovirus exposure and HLA in healthy donors. Broader study findings: The study put 150 to 200 TCR beta chains on its list as cytomegalovirus-associated. In vitro assays verified that a few CMV-associated chains recognized CMV antigens specifically.

The rearrangement joins TRBV6-5 to TRBJ1-1; D perhaps matches TRBD1 (5 bases). The TCR comes from a woman aged 18-35 years in good health and CMV-seropositive. The sample comprised PBMCs. The CDR3 loop is CASRRRQGNTEAFF. The CDR3 DNA reads as TGTGCCAGCAGGCGTCGGCAGGGGAACACTGAAGCTTTCTTT.